This T cell receptor (beta chain) was sequenced in a study of beta chain features in type 1 diabetes. Study as a whole: Age and gender were similar between patients and healthy donors, as were cell yields.

All sorted populations exceeded 95% purity. Study-wide findings and caveats: Moderate yet significant TCRB CDR3 shortening was seen in Type 1 diabetes patients in all four CD4+ subsets. Overrepresentation of cells with high TCR expression could result from cDNA sequencing.

About this clone: As yet, its antigen is unknown.

The CDR3 has 15 residues. CDR1 SGHTA and CDR2 FQGTGA come from the germline V gene. The ends lost 2 bases at V and 4 bases at J; junction bases unmatched: 3. TCRB transcripts that were expressed got sequenced, as all of the isolated RNA had been reverse transcribed. Here immunoSEQ multiplex PCR was the method, and the copy in TCRdb shows in-frame clones only, minus some. The sample contains 150,000 to 190,000 clones, under 13% of which appear only once. Sequenced sample: central memory CD4+ T cells from blood. The source of this sequence is a man younger than 40 with type 1 diabetes. The chain carries TRBV7-3 and TRBJ2-1; 9 nucleotides line up with TRBD2. The CDR3 sequence is CASSLYLAGYNEQFF. DNA for the CDR3: TGTGCCAGCAGCTTATACCTAGCGGGGTACAATGAGCAGTTCTTC.